This TCR beta chain was observed in a study of blood T cell repertoires in COVID-19. Looking at the study overall: Spain, Italy and the United States supplied samples that represented acute and convalescent COVID-19.

Generated by immunoSEQ multiplex PCR, the TCRdb table keeps only in-frame clones and is missing some. Of 330,000 or so clones in the sample, roughly 90% were seen once. Per germline, CDR1 KGHSH and CDR2 LQKENI. The trim removed 0 bases at V and 5 bases at J, leaving 13 bases unmatched. The CDR3 has 18 amino acids. What was sequenced was peripheral blood. J is TRBJ2-3 and V is TRBV18; the match to TRBD1 covers 8 bases. This sequence originates from a woman in her fifties or sixties with COVID-19, enrolled during active disease. The CDR3 DNA reads TGTGCCAGCTCACCACCTAAGATCGGCAGGGGGCATCAAGATACGCAGTATTTT. Amino acid sequence: CASSPPKIGRGHQDTQYF.